A selection of T cell receptor beta chains follows, all from one sample in a study of cytomegalovirus exposure and HLA in healthy donors. This table comes from immunoSEQ multiplex PCR, and its TCRdb copy is limited to in-frame clones, with some not included. The sample yields some 48,000 clones, about 94% seen once. The sample consisted of PBMCs. The receptors stem from a woman younger than 30 in good health and CMV-seropositive. CDR3s include the opening cysteine and the closing phenylalanine or tryptophan. The D gene is left open where the match is weak. The size field is filled for only some rows; it gives once, few, many or a size class.

J: TRBJ2-7
D: TRBD2
size: NA
V: TRBV6-1
DNA: TGTGCCAGCAGTGTCTCCGGACTAGCGGGGGGCTACGAGCAGTACTTC
CDR3: CASSVSGLAGGYEQYF

J: TRBJ1-2
D: TRBD1
size: NA
V: TRBV9
DNA: TGTGCCAGCAGCGGAGGACAGGGGGTCCCGCCGGGCTATGGCTACACCTTC
CDR3: CASSGGQGVPPGYGYTF

J: TRBJ1-1
D: TRBD1
size: NA
V: TRBV4-1
DNA: TGCGCCAGCAGCTACCGACAGGGCCTGAACACTGAAGCTTTCTTT
CDR3: CASSYRQGLNTEAFF

J: TRBJ2-2
D: TRBD2
size: NA
V: TRBV12-5
DNA: TGTGCTAGTGGTCTAGCGGGAGGGCAGGGCACCGGGGAGCTGTTTTTT
CDR3: CASGLAGGQGTGELFF

J: TRBJ1-3
D: TRBD1
size: NA
V: TRBV2
DNA: TGTGCCAGCAGTGAAGCAGACAGGGCTGGAAACACCATATATTTT
CDR3: CASSEADRAGNTIYF

J: TRBJ2-1
D: NA
size: NA
V: TRBV27
DNA: TGTGCCAGCAGTTTGGGGGCAGGGGATAAAATTGTGTCCTACAATGAGCAGTTCTTC
CDR3: CASSLGAGDKIVSYNEQFF

J: TRBJ2-7
D: NA
size: NA
V: TRBV6-4
DNA: TGTGCCAGCAGTGACGGGAGCTCCTACGAGCAGTACTTC
CDR3: CASSDGSSYEQYF

J: TRBJ2-3
D: TRBD2
size: NA
V: TRBV7-2
DNA: TGTGCCAGCAGCTTAAGGGCATCTAGCGGGGAGATATCAGATACGCAGTATTTT
CDR3: CASSLRASSGEISDTQYF

J: TRBJ2-1
D: TRBD2
size: NA
V: TRBV18
DNA: TGTGCCAGCTCACAGGGGTTAACGGGAGGAGGGAATGAGCAGTTCTTC
CDR3: CASSQGLTGGGNEQFF

J: TRBJ2-5
D: TRBD2
size: once
V: TRBV15
DNA: TGTGCCACCAGCAGAGGCGGACTAGCGGGACAAGAGACCCAGTACTTC
CDR3: CATSRGGLAGQETQYF

J: TRBJ2-5
D: NA
size: once
V: TRBV4-2
DNA: TGTGCCAGCAGCGACACAGGGGAGACCCAGTACTTC
CDR3: CASSDTGETQYF

J: TRBJ2-5
D: TRBD2
size: NA
V: TRBV11-1
DNA: TGTGCCAGCAGTTCTATAGCGGGGCTGGAGACCCAGTACTTC
CDR3: CASSSIAGLETQYF

J: TRBJ2-3
D: TRBD2
size: NA
V: TRBV10-1
DNA: TGCGCCAGCAGTGAGTTAGCGGGAGGGCCCACAGATACGCAGTATTTT
CDR3: CASSELAGGPTDTQYF

J: TRBJ2-1
D: TRBD2
size: NA
V: TRBV7-2
DNA: TGTGCCAGCAGCCTCACTAGCGGGAGTCAGAATGAGCAGTTCTTC
CDR3: CASSLTSGSQNEQFF

J: TRBJ2-7
D: NA
size: NA
V: TRBV7-8
DNA: TGTGCCAGCAGCTCGCCCGGGAGCTACGAGCAGTACTTC
CDR3: CASSSPGSYEQYF

J: TRBJ2-1
D: TRBD2
size: NA
V: TRBV28
DNA: TGTGCCAGCAGTTTATGGGGGGTCGGCGGGAGGAATGAGCAGTTCTTC
CDR3: CASSLWGVGGRNEQFF

J: TRBJ2-1
D: NA
size: NA
V: TRBV5-5
DNA: TGTGCCAGCAGCCCATTCCAGGGTTACAATGAGCAGTTCTTC
CDR3: CASSPFQGYNEQFF

J: TRBJ2-7
D: TRBD1
size: NA
V: TRBV28
DNA: TGTGCCAGCTCCCGGACAGGGGGGCTGGACGAGCAGTACTTC
CDR3: CASSRTGGLDEQYF

J: TRBJ2-7
D: TRBD1
size: NA
V: TRBV28
DNA: TGTGCCAGCAGTCTAAGACAGGGGACCTACGAGCAGTACTTC
CDR3: CASSLRQGTYEQYF

J: TRBJ2-5
D: NA
size: NA
V: TRBV7-9
DNA: TGTGCCAGCAGCTTAGCTGTAAGTGGCGGCCGACTCCAAGAGACCCAGTACTTC
CDR3: CASSLAVSGGRLQETQYF

J: TRBJ2-7
D: NA
size: NA
V: TRBV9
DNA: TGTGCCAGCCAAAGGGCGGGCGATCCCTCCTACGAGCAGTACTTC
CDR3: CASQRAGDPSYEQYF

J: TRBJ2-7
D: NA
size: NA
V: TRBV28
DNA: TGTGCTGCAAGGCGGGCAAACTCCTACGAGCAGTACTTC
CDR3: CAARRANSYEQYF

J: TRBJ2-7
D: TRBD1
size: NA
V: TRBV4-1
DNA: TGCGCCAGCAGCCAAGATGCGTCTGGGACAGGGTGGGAGCCCATCCCATACGAGCAGTACTTC
CDR3: CASSQDASGTGWEPIPYEQYF

J: TRBJ1-1
D: NA
size: NA
V: TRBV6-5
DNA: TGTGCCAGCAGTCCCCACAGGGAGAACACTGAAGCTTTCTTT
CDR3: CASSPHRENTEAFF

J: TRBJ2-3
D: TRBD2
size: NA
V: TRBV28
DNA: TGTGCCAGCAGTTTCACACCCCAGCGGGAGGGCAGTACGCAGTATTTT
CDR3: CASSFTPQREGSTQYF

J: TRBJ1-1
D: TRBD1
size: NA
V: TRBV6-4
DNA: TGTGCCAGCAGTGCCGGGACAGGGGGCACTGAAGCTTTCTTT
CDR3: CASSAGTGGTEAFF

J: TRBJ1-5
D: TRBD1
size: NA
V: TRBV30
DNA: TGTGCCTGGAGTCAAAAGGGGGCCTTAAATCAGCCCCAGCATTTT
CDR3: CAWSQKGALNQPQHF

J: TRBJ2-7
D: TRBD2
size: NA
V: TRBV2
DNA: TGTGCCAGCAGGGGTTTGACTAGCACTCACGAGCAGTACTTC
CDR3: CASRGLTSTHEQYF

J: TRBJ2-1
D: TRBD2
size: few
V: TRBV6-1
DNA: TGTGCCAGCAGTCTAGCGGGAGAGTACAATGAGCAGTTCTTC
CDR3: CASSLAGEYNEQFF

J: TRBJ2-1
D: TRBD2
size: NA
V: TRBV7-9
DNA: TGTGCCAGCAGCCGGAGAGCGGGAGTCAATTCCTACAATGAGCAGTTCTTC
CDR3: CASSRRAGVNSYNEQFF

J: TRBJ2-3
D: NA
size: NA
V: TRBV30
DNA: TGTGCCTGGAGTGTCTCTATGTACACAGATACGCAGTATTTT
CDR3: CAWSVSMYTDTQYF

J: TRBJ2-3
D: TRBD2
size: NA
V: TRBV6-8
DNA: TGTGCCAGCAACTACCCCCTAGCGGGAGGACGCACAGATACGCAGTATTTT
CDR3: CASNYPLAGGRTDTQYF

J: TRBJ2-7
D: NA
size: NA
V: TRBV10-3
DNA: TGTGCCATCAGTGAGCCGGAAGGCAGAGGAGGCGAGCAGTACTTC
CDR3: CAISEPEGRGGEQYF

J: TRBJ2-3
D: TRBD2
size: NA
V: TRBV30
DNA: TGTGCCTGGAGTCTCGGACTAGCGGGAGGAACAGATACGCAGTATTTT
CDR3: CAWSLGLAGGTDTQYF

J: TRBJ1-2
D: NA
size: NA
V: TRBV6-5
DNA: TGTGCCAGCAGTTATTGGGGGGGAGAGTATGGCTACACCTTC
CDR3: CASSYWGGEYGYTF